Described below is a single T cell receptor beta chain sequence and its context. This sample was included in a study of identifying expanded T cells in peripheral blood. The CDR3 has 16 amino acids. V lost 0 bases to trimming and J lost 7 bases, with 15 bases between them. Germline V CDR1 and CDR2: MNHEY, SVGAGI. During the collection period, no donor immune events like infections were recorded. The assay was immunoSEQ multiplex PCR, and TCRdb's table has in-frame clones only and misses some. The sample yields 90,000 to 100,000 clones, about nine tenths seen once. The chain carries TRBV6-5 and TRBJ1-4, with a possible D match to TRBD1 (5 bases). The specimen was blood. The origin of this receptor is a person aged 18 to 75 in good health. The CDR3 sequence is CASSYSKVTGGEKLFF. DNA of the CDR3: TGTGCCAGCAGTTACTCGAAGGTGACGGGGGGTGAAAAACTGTTTTTT.